This is a list of T cell receptor beta chains from one sample in a study of T cells after yellow fever vaccination. TCRdb called the 5' RACE reads again in MiXCR, with one record for every CDR3 protein. The data hold a few hundred thousand distinct CDR3 sequences, with over 4% observed a single time. The sample here was PBMCs, taken 5 days after the yellow fever booster vaccination. The receptor set was obtained from a man between 18 and 35 years old who received the YFV17D yellow fever vaccine. Each CDR3 is given with its conserved first and last residue. Each record gives: V gene, clone size, D gene, J gene, CDR3 DNA, CDR3 protein. The D gene is left open where the match is weak. The size entry is marked missing in some rows and otherwise reads once, few, many or a size class.

>TRBV5-8|-|-|TRBJ1-1
TGTGCCAGCCCTGGACAGAGGCTTGAAGCTTTCTTT
CASPGQRLEAFF
>TRBV5-1|few|TRBD1|TRBJ1-6
TGCGCCAGCGGGACAGGGGGCTCACCCCTCCACTTT
CASGTGGSPLHF
>TRBV18|few|-|TRBJ1-1
TGTGCCAGCTCACCTGTCGGGGGGATGGGAATGAACACTGAAGCTTTCTTT
CASSPVGGMGMNTEAFF
>TRBV5-1|few|-|TRBJ2-5
TGCGCCAGCAGCTTCGTTCAGCTTCAAGAGACCCAGTACTTC
CASSFVQLQETQYF
>TRBV4-1|few|-|TRBJ2-2
TGCGCCAGCAAGGAGGAACTTGCCACCGGGGAGCTGTTTTTT
CASKEELATGELFF
>TRBV14|-|-|TRBJ1-2
TGTGCCAGCAGCCAACACATATCCTATGGCTACACCTTC
CASSQHISYGYTF
>TRBV4-2|-|-|TRBJ2-1
TGTGCCAGCAGCCAGTCTGGACCCGCCTACAATGAGCAGTTCTTC
CASSQSGPAYNEQFF
>TRBV4-1|-|TRBD2|TRBJ2-1
TGCGCCAGCAGCCAAGATCCAGCGGGGGGTGAGGATGAGCAGTTCTTC
CASSQDPAGGEDEQFF
>TRBV5-1|many|-|TRBJ2-4
TGCGCCAGCAGCTTGGAGGGGGGGGCGAACATTCAGTACTTC
CASSLEGGANIQYF
>TRBV7-2|many|-|TRBJ2-2
TGTGCCAGCAGCCTGAGACTAGCGAACACCGGGGAGCTGTTTTTT
CASSLRLANTGELFF
>TRBV10-3|few|-|TRBJ1-2
TGTGCCATCGGGGGTCTCATTTCGGGGGGCTACACCTTC
CAIGGLISGGYTF
>TRBV3-1|many|-|TRBJ1-1
TGTGCCAGCAGCCAAGACAGCCTGAACACTGAAGCTTTCTTT
CASSQDSLNTEAFF
>TRBV18|-|-|TRBJ2-5
TGTGCCAGCTCACCAGTAGGGATCGGCGAGACCCAGTACTTC
CASSPVGIGETQYF
>TRBV7-9|many|-|TRBJ2-1
TGTGCCAGCAGCCCGGGACGTTACAATGAGCAGTTCTTC
CASSPGRYNEQFF
>TRBV20-1|many|TRBD1|TRBJ2-2
TGCAGTGCTTTGGACTCAGGGGGCGGGGAGCTGTTTTTT
CSALDSGGGELFF
>TRBV20-1|few|-|TRBJ1-1
TGCAGTGCTAGTAGTGGGGCTGGGACTGAAGCTTTCTTT
CSASSGAGTEAFF
>TRBV6-2/TRBV6-3|few|-|TRBJ2-3
TGTGCCAGCAGTTACCTTTGGGATACGCAGTATTTT
CASSYLWDTQYF
>TRBV10-3|many|TRBD1|TRBJ1-1
TGTGCCATCTCCGGACAGGCAAACACTGAAGCTTTCTTT
CAISGQANTEAFF
>TRBV9|many|-|TRBJ2-2
TGTGCCAGTAACGATTTGAACACCGGGGAGCTGTTTTTT
CASNDLNTGELFF
>TRBV6-6|many|-|TRBJ1-1
TGTGCCAGCAGACGGACGGACCCAGAAGCTTTCTTT
CASRRTDPEAFF
>TRBV7-9|many|-|TRBJ1-2
TGTGCCAGCAGCTTAGGGGACACCCGCTTTGATGGCTACACCTTC
CASSLGDTRFDGYTF
>TRBV5-4|-|-|TRBJ1-1
TGTGCCAGCAGCTTGGCCTCAGGGTTGGAAGCTTTCTTT
CASSLASGLEAFF
>TRBV4-3|few|TRBD2|TRBJ2-1
TGCGCCAGCAGCCTCGGTGTGGGGCGGGGGGAATACAATGAGCAGTTCTTC
CASSLGVGRGEYNEQFF
>TRBV11-2|few|-|TRBJ1-6
TGTGCCAGCAGCCCGGAACAGGTGACCTATAATTCACCCCTCCACTTT
CASSPEQVTYNSPLHF
>TRBV14|few|-|TRBJ1-1
TGTGCCAGCAGCCAAGGCTTGGCAAGCCTGGGAGCTTTCTTT
CASSQGLASLGAFF
>TRBV4-2|few|-|TRBJ2-7
TGTGCCAGCAGCCAAGAGTTGGGTCATAAAACTTACGAGCAGTACTTC
CASSQELGHKTYEQYF
>TRBV24-1|many|-|TRBJ2-5
TGTGCCACCGGCCCGGGCCACAAAGAGACCCAGTACTTC
CATGPGHKETQYF
>TRBV15|few|-|TRBJ1-3
TGTGCCACCAGCAGGAGAGACAACACCATATATTTT
CATSRRDNTIYF
>TRBV2|few|-|TRBJ2-7
TGTGCCAGCAGCTATTCAGGATCCGAGCAGTACTTC
CASSYSGSEQYF
>TRBV12-3/TRBV12-4|few|-|TRBJ2-6
TGTGCCAGCATTACGGGGTTCGGGGCCAACGTCCTGACTTTC
CASITGFGANVLTF
>TRBV6-5|many|-|TRBJ2-5
TGTGCCAGCAGTCCAACCGATTTATTAGAGACCCAGTACTTC
CASSPTDLLETQYF
>TRBV12-3/TRBV12-4|-|TRBD2|TRBJ2-1
TGTGCCAGCAGTTTATCCCTAGCGGGTCAGTTCTTC
CASSLSLAGQFF
>TRBV3-1|many|TRBD2|TRBJ2-5
TGTGCCAGCAGCCACCTGATGACGGGGGGGGTCTCGTCAGAGACCCAGTACTTC
CASSHLMTGGVSSETQYF
>TRBV16|many|-|TRBJ2-1
TGTGCCAGCAGCCAATTTCAGCAGCAGTTCTTC
CASSQFQQQFF
>TRBV7-6|-|-|TRBJ2-2
TGTGCCAGCAGCTTAGGGCAGGGCTTGTTAAAGAACACCGGGGAGCTGTTTTTT
CASSLGQGLLKNTGELFF
>TRBV6-5|many|TRBD1|TRBJ1-2
TGTGCCAGCAGTTTGGGACAGGGGATATATGGCTACACCTTC
CASSLGQGIYGYTF
>TRBV5-1|few|-|TRBJ2-5
TGCGCCAGCAGCTCCGGGCTCGGACGAGAGACCCAGTACTTC
CASSSGLGRETQYF
>TRBV20-1|-|TRBD1|TRBJ1-2
TGCAGTGCTTCCCGTGGACAGGGGGAAGCTTCCTATTATGGCTACACCTTC
CSASRGQGEASYYGYTF
>TRBV12-3/TRBV12-4|-|-|TRBJ2-2
TGTGCCAGCAGGGGATTCACCGGGGAGCTGTTTTTT
CASRGFTGELFF
>TRBV5-6|many|-|TRBJ1-1
TGTGCCAGCAGCCCTGCCCGGGGGACGGCTGAAGCTTTCTTT
CASSPARGTAEAFF
>TRBV10-3|many|-|TRBJ2-2
TGTGCCATCAGTGCGACTAGTTTCCCCCCCGGGGAGCTGTTTTTT
CAISATSFPPGELFF
>TRBV12-3/TRBV12-4|many|TRBD2|TRBJ2-5
TGTGCCAGCAGTTCGCCCGTGACTAGCGGCCAAGAGACCCAGTACTTC
CASSSPVTSGQETQYF
>TRBV11-2|few|-|TRBJ2-7
TGTGCCAGCAGCTTAGGGAACGAGCAGTACTTC
CASSLGNEQYF
>TRBV29-1|few|-|TRBJ1-1
TGCAGCGTTGCGAGGGGGTTAGGGACTGAAGCTTTCTTT
CSVARGLGTEAFF
>TRBV4-1|-|-|TRBJ1-6
TGCGCCAGCAGCCAAGGGGGCAGTTATTCACCCCTCCACTTT
CASSQGGSYSPLHF
>TRBV2|few|TRBD2|TRBJ2-3
TGTGCCAGCAGCGGACTAGCGGGACCCACAGATACGCAGTATTTT
CASSGLAGPTDTQYF
>TRBV11-2|few|-|TRBJ2-7
TGTGCCAGCAGTCGGGACATCTCCTACGAGCAGTACTTC
CASSRDISYEQYF
>TRBV7-2|-|TRBD2|TRBJ2-1
TGTGCCATCCGGGCGGGGGGAAACTACAATGAGCAGTTCTTC
CAIRAGGNYNEQFF